This T cell receptor beta chain was sequenced during a study of shared clonotypes between healthy human individuals. Study-wide context: The study used three CD4 naive, three CD4 memory, two CD8 naive and one CD8 memory plate per donor.

General study points: Clonotype sharing across several donors was observed for roughly 5% of naive CD4 clonotypes.

The CDR3 has 15 residues. CDR1 and CDR2 (germline): SGHRS, YFSETQ. Trimming left V 4 bases short and J 0 bases short, with 10 bases between. Per the authors' pipeline: Filtering of immunoSEQ junctional sequences could not match full-length read filtering. Some clones are missing from TCRdb's copy, which holds only in-frame ones; the method was immunoSEQ multiplex PCR. That table furnishes V, J and clone size, whereas the DNA furnished D and trimming. The data contain roughly 2,500,000 clones, approximately 94% of them seen just once; the ten biggest clones take up roughly 0.36%. Both subsets, CD45RA+ naive and CD45RA-negative memory, were split from the CD4+ cells. As to this clone: Its antigen is not known.

The source of this sequence is a man younger than 30 in good health. Some clones in this sample may be carry-over from other donors' samples. The sequenced sample consisted of naive CD4+ T cells from PBMCs. As to subset: CD45RA+ positively selected. This chain joins TRBV5-1 and TRBJ2-2; D is uncertain. This chain's CDR3 is CASSVGHTNTGELFF. For the CDR3, the DNA is TGCGCCAGCAGCGTCGGCCACACGAACACCGGGGAGCTGTTTTTT.